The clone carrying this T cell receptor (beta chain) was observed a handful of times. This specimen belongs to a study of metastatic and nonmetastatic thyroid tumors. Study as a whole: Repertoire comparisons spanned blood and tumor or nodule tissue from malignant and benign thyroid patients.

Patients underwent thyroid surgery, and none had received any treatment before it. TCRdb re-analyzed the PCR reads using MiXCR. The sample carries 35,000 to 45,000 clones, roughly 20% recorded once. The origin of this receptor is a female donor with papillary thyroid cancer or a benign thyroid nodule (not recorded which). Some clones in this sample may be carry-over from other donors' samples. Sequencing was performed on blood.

The CDR3 protein is CSARDYYTEGYGYTF. CDR3 sequence (DNA): TGCAGTGCTAGAGATTATTACACCGAGGGGTATGGCTACACCTTC. This sequence joins TRBV20-1 and TRBJ1-2, with D possibly matching TRBD1 (5 bases). V was pared by 0 bases and J by 5 bases, with 16 bases between. CDR1 is DFQATT, CDR2 SNEGSKA, per germline (reference sequence). CDR3 length equals 15 residues.